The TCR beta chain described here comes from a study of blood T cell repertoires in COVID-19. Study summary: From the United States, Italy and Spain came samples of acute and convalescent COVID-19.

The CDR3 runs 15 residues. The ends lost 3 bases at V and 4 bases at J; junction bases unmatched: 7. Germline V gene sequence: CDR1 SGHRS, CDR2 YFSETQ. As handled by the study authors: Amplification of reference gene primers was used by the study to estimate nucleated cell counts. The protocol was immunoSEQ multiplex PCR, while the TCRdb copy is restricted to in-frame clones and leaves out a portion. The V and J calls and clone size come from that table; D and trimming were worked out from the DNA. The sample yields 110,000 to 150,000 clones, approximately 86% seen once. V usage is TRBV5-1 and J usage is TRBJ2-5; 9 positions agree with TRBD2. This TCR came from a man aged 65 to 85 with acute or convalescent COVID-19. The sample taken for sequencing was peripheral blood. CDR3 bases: TGCGCCAGCAGCTCGGGGGTAGCGGGAGCAGAGACCCAGTACTTC. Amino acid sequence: CASSSGVAGAETQYF.